The 27 T cell receptor beta chains below come from one sample, sequenced in a study of shared T cell receptors in the human thymus. The table came from immunoSEQ multiplex PCR; TCRdb's copy has only in-frame clones and leaves some out. The sample consists of hundreds of thousands of clones, about 90% of them appearing once. These sequences were also reported in another study, on human thymus T cells.

The specimen was thymocytes. These receptors came from a boy under three years old with a congenital heart defect.

This clone has only a few counts. This chain links TRBV10-3 with TRBJ2-7; tentative D call: TRBD2 (6 bases). Germline loops: CDR1 ENHRY, CDR2 SYGVKD. The length of the CDR3 is 14 residues. Trimming pared 3 bases from V and 4 bases from J, leaving 13 bases between. The CDR3 region has the DNA TGTGCCATCAGTGACGGGGGATTGCGGTACGAGCAGTACTTC. It is translated as CAISDGGLRYEQYF.

The rearrangement links TRBV15 to TRBJ1-2; maybe TRBD1 (6 bases). This CDR3 region has 16 residues. Germline CDR1 is LNHNV and CDR2 is YYDKDF (reference sequence). V was cut by 0 bases and J by 5 bases, with 16 bases left in between. CDR3 nucleotide sequence: TGTGCCACCAGCAGAGATTCCGACAGGAGACTTTATGGCTACACCTTC. Its protein is CATSRDSDRRLYGYTF.

The CDR3 DNA is TGTGCCAGCAGCTTGTGGGGGGATGGAACTAATGAAAAACTGTTTTTT. Its protein product is CASSLWGDGTNEKLFF. This chain links TRBV5-4 with TRBJ1-4; D may be TRBD1 (5 bases). Germline CDR1 SGHNT, CDR2 YYREEE (reference sequence). The CDR3 has 16 amino acids. The V end was cut by 1 base, the J end by 1 base, with 11 bases between.

The rearrangement links TRBV21-1 to TRBJ1-3. TRBV21-1 is described as a pseudogene. The CDR3 spans 17 residues. The CDR3 spells CASSKGGHPDSGNTIYF. The CDR3 DNA follows: TGTGCCAGCAGCAAGGGAGGGCACCCCGACTCTGGAAACACCATATATTTT.

The genes are TRBV5-6 and TRBJ1-1, with TRBD1 as a possible D gene (6 bases). The V and J ends lost 7 bases and 0 bases respectively, with 19 bases between them. CDR1 SGHDT and CDR2 YYEEEE come from the germline V gene. This CDR3 region has 16 residues. In DNA form, the CDR3 reads TGTGCCAGCCTCGTAGACCGGGACACTCTGAACACTGAAGCTTTCTTT. Translated: CASLVDRDTLNTEAFF. The variable domain in full, with the rest retrieved from reference TRBV5-6 and TRBJ1-1, is DAGVTQSPTHLIKTRGQQVTLRCSPKSGHDTVSWYQQALGQGPQFIFQYYEEEERQRGNFPDRFSGHQFPNYSSELNVNALLLGDSALYLCASLVDRDTLNTEAFFGQGTRLTVV.

The count of this clone is one. This chain joins TRBV11-2 and TRBJ1-4; no reliable D call. V was shortened by 3 bases and J by 0 bases, with 11 bases between the two germline ends. CDR3 length: 16 amino acids. Germline V gene sequence: CDR1 SGHAT, CDR2 FQNNGV. The CDR3 is CASSFSVVATNEKLFF. The DNA for the CDR3 is TGTGCCAGCAGCTTCTCGGTAGTTGCAACTAATGAAAAACTGTTTTTT.

The chain recombines TRBV5-1 with TRBJ1-1, with 7 bases identical to TRBD1. This CDR3 region has 16 residues. The ends lost 0 bases at V and 5 bases at J; junction bases unmatched: 10. Per germline, CDR1 SGHRS and CDR2 YFSETQ. In DNA form, the CDR3 reads TGCGCCAGCAGCTTGGAAGGGGGCGGTTGGCGAACTGAAGCTTTCTTT. Protein sequence: CASSLEGGGWRTEAFF.

This sequence joins TRBV5-1 and TRBJ2-7; D call uncertain. In germline, CDR1 is SGHRS, CDR2 YFSETQ. This CDR3 contains 15 residues. Trimming shortened V by 0 bases and J by 1 base, and 11 bases separated the two germline ends. CDR3 DNA sequence: TGCGCCAGCAGCTTGGAGGCAGGAAATTCCTACGAGCAGTACTTC. Its translation is CASSLEAGNSYEQYF.

The J gene is TRBJ1-4, the V gene TRBV5-5; D ambiguous. V lost 0 bases, J lost 2 bases, and 5 bases lay in between. The length of the CDR3 is 14 residues. Germline V gene sequence: CDR1 SGHKS, CDR2 YYEKEE (reference sequence). CDR3 region: CASSLAETNEKLFF. DNA for the CDR3: TGTGCCAGCAGCTTGGCGGAGACTAATGAAAAACTGTTTTTT.

The chain is built from TRBV5-6 and TRBJ2-3, with TRBD2 matching over 7 bases. V trimming: 6 bases; J trimming: 4 bases; junction bases outside the gene matches: 17. Germline CDR1 is SGHDT and CDR2 is YYEEEE. The CDR3 extends over 17 amino acids. For the CDR3, the DNA is TGTGCCAGCACACGGTGGGAGCGGGGTATTAGTTCAGATACGCAGTATTTT. Translation gives CASTRWERGISSDTQYF. Looking up the rest from reference TRBV5-6 and TRBJ2-3 gives the full variable domain: DAGVTQSPTHLIKTRGQQVTLRCSPKSGHDTVSWYQQALGQGPQFIFQYYEEEERQRGNFPDRFSGHQFPNYSSELNVNALLLGDSALYLCASTRWERGISSDTQYFGPGTRLTVL.

This chain uses TRBV7-8 with TRBJ2-3; D is ambiguous. The CDR3 is 13 residues long. The ends were cut back, 6 bases at V and 11 bases at J, with 18 bases in the middle. Per germline, CDR1 SGHVS and CDR2 FQNEAQ. CDR3 amino acids: CASRRKSGVGQYF. In DNA, the CDR3 is TGTGCCAGCAGACGAAAATCCGGTGTCGGGCAGTATTTT.

V and J are TRBV18 and TRBJ2-2; the D gene is possibly TRBD1 (6 bases). The CDR3 extends over 15 amino acids. CDR1 KGHSH and CDR2 LQKENI come from the germline V gene. Between the trimmed V and J ends, which lost 5 bases and 5 bases, there was a span of 15 bases. Written as DNA, the CDR3 is TGTGCCAGCTCATCTATCGCTACAGGGACCGGGGAGCTGTTTTTT. Residues: CASSSIATGTGELFF. The variable domain in full, with the rest retrieved from reference TRBV18 and TRBJ2-2, is NAGVMQNPRHLVRRRGQEARLRCSPMKGHSHVYWYRQLPEEGLKFMVYLQKENIIDESGMPKERFSAEFPKEGPSILRIQQVVRGDSAAYFCASSSIATGTGELFFGEGSRLTVL.

This rearrangement joins TRBV10-1 to TRBJ1-1; 9 nucleotides line up with TRBD1. The junction had 5 bases not matched to a gene; V was cut back by 5 bases and J by 4 bases. The CDR3 runs 14 residues. Germline V gives CDR1 WNHNN, CDR2 SYGVQD (reference sequence). The CDR3 region has the DNA TGCGCCAGCAGTCCCGACAGGGGGGCCACTGAAGCTTTCTTT. Its protein product is CASSPDRGATEAFF.

The V and J genes are TRBV6-1 and TRBJ2-7, with D perhaps TRBD1 (6 bases). The CDR3 is 15 residues long. Germline V gene lookup returns CDR1 MNHNS and CDR2 SASEGT. V was pared by 10 bases and J by 2 bases, with 21 bases between. CDR3 DNA sequence: TGTGCCACCGCTCCCAGGACAGCCGAAGCCTACGAGCAGTACTTC. Translation: CATAPRTAEAYEQYF.

The chain carries TRBV5-8 and TRBJ1-5; D is perhaps TRBD1 (5 bases). Germline-derived CDR1 and CDR2 are SGHTS and YDEGEE. The V gene lost 7 bases and the J gene lost 5 bases, with 10 bases spanning the gap. The CDR3 has 12 amino acids. CDR3: CASGGGDQPQHF. The CDR3 bases are TGTGCCAGCGGAGGAGGGGATCAGCCCCAGCATTTT.

This clone was seen only a few times. The J gene is TRBJ1-1, the V gene TRBV28; D uncertain. The CDR3 totals 15 residues. From germline, CDR1 is MDHEN and CDR2 SYDVKM. Deletions cut 0 bases from V and 4 bases from J, with 12 bases between. DNA of the CDR3: TGTGCCAGCAGTTTATGGGCAGTTCGGGGCACTGAAGCTTTCTTT. Protein product: CASSLWAVRGTEAFF.

The chain uses TRBV7-2 and TRBJ1-1; D perhaps matches TRBD1 (5 bases). The CDR3 is made up of 11 amino acids. Per germline, CDR1 SGHTA and CDR2 FQGNSA. Trimming pared 5 bases from V and 7 bases from J, leaving 8 bases between. The CDR3 DNA follows: TGTGCCAGCAGCGCCGGGGGTGAAGCTTTCTTT. Its translation: CASSAGGEAFF.

V and J are TRBV7-2 and TRBJ2-3; 16 nucleotides line up with TRBD2. CDR3 length equals 18 residues. CDR1 SGHTA and CDR2 FQGNSA come from the germline V gene. V shed 5 bases and J 5 bases; nucleotides not matched to a gene: 10. The CDR3 sequence is CASSPRGLAGGRGDTQYF. The CDR3 nucleotides read TGTGCCAGCAGCCCCCGGGGACTAGCGGGGGGGCGGGGAGATACGCAGTATTTT.

Written as DNA, the CDR3 is TGTGCCACCAGCAGAGATGAGGAAGGCAGCTCCTACGAGCAGTACTTC. It codes for CATSRDEEGSSYEQYF. The rearrangement joins TRBV15 to TRBJ2-5; D is unclear. The J call could be wrong; TRBJ2-7 is a better fit for the DNA end. This CDR3 spans 16 amino acids. From germline, CDR1 is LNHNV and CDR2 YYDKDF (reference sequence).

The chain is built from TRBV14 and TRBJ2-2, with 7 bases fitting TRBD2. CDR1 is SGHDN and CDR2 is FVKESK in the germline V gene. The CDR3 sequence is 15 residues long. J lost 3 bases, V lost 2 bases, and 3 bases had no gene match. The CDR3 here is CASSQPSGDTGELFF. CDR3 coding DNA: TGTGCCAGCAGCCAACCCAGCGGGGACACCGGGGAGCTGTTTTTT.

This clone was seen more than once but under ten times. The gene calls are TRBV27 and TRBJ2-3, with TRBD2 as a possible D gene (6 bases). This CDR3 is built from 15 residues. Germline CDR1 reads MNHEY; CDR2 reads SMNVEV (reference sequence). The V and J ends lost 2 bases and 1 base respectively, with 10 bases between them. CDR3 DNA: TGTGCCAGCAGTTTACGCGGGGCATGCACAGATACGCAGTATTTT. This translates into CASSLRGACTDTQYF.

The chain recombines TRBV13 with TRBJ1-2; D remains unclear. CDR3 length equals 13 residues. V was pared by 2 bases and J by 2 bases, with 6 bases between. Germline V gives CDR1 PRHDT, CDR2 FYEKMQ (reference sequence). The CDR3 sequence is CASSLFINYGYTF. The CDR3 DNA sequence: TGTGCCAGCAGCTTATTTATAAACTATGGCTACACCTTC.

This chain links TRBV13 with TRBJ1-1, with 8 bases matching TRBD1. From germline, CDR1 is PRHDT and CDR2 FYEKMQ (reference sequence). Trimming removed 5 bases from V and 11 bases from J; junction bases left unmatched: 4. The CDR3 contains 11 residues. Here the CDR3 DNA reads TGTGCCAGCAGCCCTCGACAGGGGGCTTTCTTT. Encoded protein: CASSPRQGAFF.

In its sample, this clone was seen once. The rearrangement joins TRBV11-2 to TRBJ2-7; 9 bases match TRBD1. With V trimmed by 5 bases and J by 3 bases, 8 bases remained unmatched. The CDR3 sequence is 15 residues long. Germline V CDR1 and CDR2: SGHAT, FQNNGV. This CDR3 reads CASSAVGTGSYEQYF. The CDR3 region has the DNA TGTGCCAGCAGCGCGGTCGGGACAGGGAGCTACGAGCAGTACTTC.

The rearrangement links TRBV27 to TRBJ2-3, with 13 bases lining up with TRBD2. The CDR3 is 18 residues long. V lost 6 bases to trimming and J lost 0 bases; unmatched junction nucleotides: 9. CDR1 MNHEY and CDR2 SMNVEV come from the germline V gene (reference sequence). CDR3 region: CASSRGTSGKWSTDTQYF. CDR3 in DNA: TGTGCCAGCAGCCGGGGGACTAGCGGGAAATGGAGCACAGATACGCAGTATTTT.

This sequence joins TRBV11-2 and TRBJ2-3; 8 nucleotides line up with TRBD1. In germline, CDR1 is SGHAT, CDR2 FQNNGV. V lost 3 bases, J lost 4 bases, and 3 bases stayed unmatched. This CDR3 region has 14 residues. The CDR3 DNA is TGTGCCAGCAGCTTGGACAGGGAAGCAGATACGCAGTATTTT. Protein product: CASSLDREADTQYF.

Concerning this clone itself: The sample has other DNA sequences that encode this CDR3 too. The chain is built from TRBV5-6 and TRBJ2-3, with 10 bases that match TRBD2. The V gene end was trimmed by 1 base and the J gene end by 4 bases; junction bases not matched to a gene: 3. This CDR3 contains 15 residues. Germline CDR1 is SGHDT and CDR2 is YYEEEE. This CDR3 is CASSLRLAGADTQYF. The CDR3 bases are TGTGCCAGCAGCTTGAGGCTAGCGGGGGCAGATACGCAGTATTTT.